A selection of T cell receptor beta chains follows, all from one sample in a study of tumor-infiltrating lymphocytes in primary liver carcinoma. TCRdb used MiXCR to reprocess the multiplex PCR reads, holding one entry per CDR3 protein. The sample shows 99,000 or so distinct CDR3 sequences, roughly 85% of them seen only once. Sequenced: liver tumor tissue from sampling region 3. The receptors were sampled from a man aged 35-49 years with primary liver carcinoma and hepatitis B virus infection. The CDR3 runs from the conserved cysteine through the conserved F or W. The order of the fields is CDR3 protein, V gene, clone size, D gene. D genes are given only for firm matches. Some rows have no size entry. The others give once, few or many, or a class for an expanded clone.

CDR3: CARSLVGVTGSNQPQLF
V: TRBV11-2
size: -
D: -

CDR3: CVSSLELDGYTF
V: TRBV7-9
size: -
D: -

CDR3: CSASPRGRQETQYF
V: TRBV20-1
size: -
D: TRBD1

CDR3: CASSYGLVQETQYF
V: TRBV6-1
size: many
D: TRBD2

CDR3: CAGSEAQGGANVLPF
V: TRBV6-1
size: -
D: -

CDR3: CASNSWDWGRNSPLHF
V: TRBV4-3
size: -
D: -

CDR3: CASSPMRMGETQCF
V: TRBV18
size: -
D: -

CDR3: CVSSYSPYRDSNQPQHF
V: TRBV6-2/TRBV6-3
size: -
D: -

CDR3: CVSSLQAKNIQYF
V: TRBV11-2
size: -
D: -

CDR3: CATTGGAGEKLFF
V: TRBV28
size: many
D: TRBD1

CDR3: CANSVEGAGELFF
V: TRBV6-4
size: -
D: -

CDR3: CASSPAVGDQPQHF
V: TRBV4-2
size: -
D: -

CDR3: CSRQGLAGVGEQFF
V: TRBV29-1
size: -
D: TRBD2

CDR3: CASSYSKNPYDQVF
V: TRBV6-2/TRBV6-3
size: -
D: -

CDR3: CASSLARNSPLHF
V: TRBV11-3
size: -
D: -

CDR3: CASSDGISGNSEQFF
V: TRBV6-4
size: -
D: TRBD2